This T cell receptor (beta chain) originates from a study of cytomegalovirus exposure and HLA in healthy donors. PCR used 60 Vbeta primers and 13 Jbeta primers. TCRdb's copy holds only in-frame clones and misses some; the assay was immunoSEQ multiplex PCR. The repertoire has some 150,000 clones, roughly 80% of them found once; the top ten carry about 0.82%. On this clone itself: Its antigen is still unknown.

Study-wide points: In a later analysis, V- and J-gene trimming of beta chains associated with a DCLRE1C missense variant, replicated independently. Immune exposure information comprised only CMV serostatus. Analyses of presence and absence presupposed an approximately uniform sequencing depth across donors.

The CDR3 is 17 amino acids. J was trimmed by 7 bases and V by 4 bases; bases with no gene match: 17. Germline V gene lookup returns CDR1 SGHKS and CDR2 YYEKEE (reference sequence). The sample taken for sequencing was PBMCs. This chain links TRBV5-5 with TRBJ2-1, with TRBD1 matching over 7 bases. The TCR comes from a woman in her late teens or twenties in good health and CMV-seronegative. CDR3: CASSHYPTGTASNEQFF. The DNA for the CDR3 is TGTGCCAGCAGCCACTACCCAACCGGGACAGCGTCAAATGAGCAGTTCTTC.